One sample yielded the 28 T cell receptor beta chains listed below, sequenced in a study of shared clonotypes between healthy human individuals. The table came from immunoSEQ multiplex PCR; TCRdb's copy has only in-frame clones and leaves some out. The table lists about 1.1 million clones, around three quarters of them singletons. The sequencing input was memory CD4+ T cells from PBMCs. Subset specified: CD45RA-negative fraction. These receptors came from a man in his late teens or twenties in good health. Some clones in this sample may be carry-over from other donors' samples.

The V call is TRBV5-1, the J call TRBJ2-3; D might be TRBD2 (5 bases). The CDR3 consists of 15 residues. Germline lookup yields CDR1 SGHRS and CDR2 YFSETQ. V was clipped by 4 bases and J by 5 bases, with 17 bases between them. The CDR3 DNA is TGCGCCAGCAGCCCCGTAGGTAGCGAGGGAGATACGCAGTATTTT. As protein: CASSPVGSEGDTQYF. Full variable domain (remainder filled in from reference TRBV5-1 and TRBJ2-3): KAGVTQTPRYLIKTRGQQVTLSCSPISGHRSVSWYQQTPGQGLQFLFEYFSETQRNKGNFPGRFSGRQFSNSRSEMNVSTLELGDSALYLCASSPVGSEGDTQYFGPGTRLTVL.

The chain combines TRBV28 with TRBJ2-7; 7 bases match TRBD2. Germline CDR1 MDHEN, CDR2 SYDVKM. This CDR3 comprises 14 residues. With 7 bases clipped from V and 2 bases from J, the junction kept 8 bases outside the gene matches. The CDR3 DNA reads TGTGCCAGCAAGTCCCTAGCGGCAACCTACGAGCAGTACTTC. Its translation is CASKSLAATYEQYF.

The chain joins TRBV5-4 to TRBJ2-3, with a tentative D call TRBD2 (7 bases). Per the germline V gene, CDR1 is SGHNT and CDR2 is YYREEE (reference sequence). The CDR3 is 18 residues long. V gave up 2 bases and J gave up 4 bases, with 23 bases separating them. DNA for the CDR3: TGTGCCAGCAGCTTAAGACTAGCCGGATTAGGGGGAGCAGATACGCAGTATTTT. This codes for CASSLRLAGLGGADTQYF.

The gene calls are TRBV6-1 and TRBJ2-5; D is ambiguous. Trimming shortened V by 7 bases and J by 5 bases, and 8 bases separated the two germline ends. CDR1 MNHNS and CDR2 SASEGT come from the germline V gene. The CDR3 totals 11 residues. The CDR3 coding sequence is TGTGCCAGCAATCTGAGGGAGACCCAGTACTTC. It translates to CASNLRETQYF.

This clone has more than one count but fewer than ten. The rearrangement uses TRBV30 and TRBJ1-1; D is perhaps TRBD1 (5 bases). Deletions cut 3 bases from V and 7 bases from J, with 15 bases between. This CDR3 has 13 amino acids. Per the germline V gene, CDR1 is GTSNPN and CDR2 is SVGIG (reference sequence). CDR3 loop: CAWSRRAAYEAFF. The CDR3 DNA reads as TGTGCCTGGAGCCGCAGGGCGGCCTATGAAGCTTTCTTT.

The rearrangement joins TRBV7-3 to TRBJ1-1; D is perhaps TRBD1 (6 bases). V dropped 5 bases and J dropped 10 bases, with 17 bases sitting between them. The CDR3 is 13 amino acids. Germline CDR1 is SGHTA and CDR2 is FQGTGA. CDR3 DNA: TGTGCCAGCAGCGTACAGGGTGGGAGTGGAGCTTTCTTT. The encoded protein is CASSVQGGSGAFF.

Here the CDR3 reads CASSQDGGLEQYF. CDR3 nucleotide sequence: TGCGCCAGCAGCCAAGATGGGGGGCTCGAGCAGTACTTC. This rearrangement joins TRBV5-1 to TRBJ2-7; D possibly matches TRBD1 or TRBD2 (6 bases each). CDR3 size: 13 residues. The germline V gene has CDR1 SGHRS and CDR2 YFSETQ. V gave up 4 bases and J gave up 6 bases, with 14 bases separating them.

In DNA, the CDR3 is TGCGCCAGCAGCGCGGGACAAGTAAACACTGAAGCTTTCTTT. Translation: CASSAGQVNTEAFF. The chain employs TRBV5-1 and TRBJ1-1; D perhaps matches TRBD1 (6 bases). The CDR3 has 14 amino acids. Germline CDR1 SGHRS, CDR2 YFSETQ. V lost 4 bases and J 2 bases, leaving 12 bases between the germline ends.

J is TRBJ1-5 and V is TRBV28; D not certain. This CDR3 is 12 amino acids long. Germline CDR1 and CDR2: MDHEN and SYDVKM. The V end was cut by 3 bases, the J end by 7 bases, with 7 bases between. In DNA form, the CDR3 reads TGTGCCAGCAGTTTTGGACCCCAGCCCCAGCATTTT. Translating gives CASSFGPQPQHF.

V and J are TRBV5-1 and TRBJ2-5, with D perhaps TRBD1 (6 bases). Trimming cost V 3 bases and J 5 bases, with 14 bases left between them. CDR1 and CDR2 from the germline V gene are SGHRS and YFSETQ. This CDR3 is 14 amino acids long. The CDR3 protein is CASSSIQGRETQYF. The CDR3 region has the DNA TGCGCCAGCAGCTCGATACAGGGCAGGGAGACCCAGTACTTC.

V and J are TRBV10-3 and TRBJ2-1; the D is unclear. Germline CDR1 ENHRY, CDR2 SYGVKD. Trimming cost V 0 bases and J 4 bases, with 4 bases left between them. This CDR3 has 13 residues. The DNA of the CDR3 is TGTGCCATCAGTGAGTCAGGGTACAATGAGCAGTTCTTC. It encodes CAISESGYNEQFF.

The chain uses TRBV28 and TRBJ1-5; unclear D gene. Germline CDR1 MDHEN, CDR2 SYDVKM. The CDR3 runs to 15 residues. V lost 6 bases to trimming and J lost 4 bases, with 16 bases between them. The CDR3 reads CASRGMGRFNQPQHF. CDR3 nucleotide sequence: TGTGCCAGCAGGGGGATGGGGAGGTTTAATCAGCCCCAGCATTTT.

The chain links TRBV11-1 to TRBJ2-5; D call uncertain. V was pared by 5 bases and J by 2 bases, with 15 bases between. There are 15 residues in the CDR3. Per germline, CDR1 SGHAT and CDR2 FQDESV (reference sequence). DNA of the CDR3: TGTGCCAGCAGCCCCGGCCAGGCCGAACAAGAGACCCAGTACTTC. Amino acids: CASSPGQAEQETQYF.

Comments on this clone: The same CDR3 is also encoded by other DNA sequences in this sample. The chain has TRBV5-1 and TRBJ2-7; D might be TRBD1 (5 bases). V lost 2 bases and J lost 0, with 6 bases in between. This CDR3 has 13 residues. CDR1 and CDR2 (germline): SGHRS, YFSETQ. CDR3 sequence (DNA): TGCGCCAGCAGCTTAGGGGTCTCCTACGAGCAGTACTTC. Amino acid sequence: CASSLGVSYEQYF.

A word on this clone: A far bigger clonotype differs at one base, so this is likely a read error. The rearrangement joins TRBV30 to TRBJ1-4; no firm D call. There are 13 residues in the CDR3. From germline, CDR1 is GTSNPN and CDR2 SVGIG (reference sequence). CDR3 residues: CAWSLERNEKPFF. DNA of the CDR3: TGTGCCTGGAGCCTGGAAAGGAATGAAAAACCGTTTTTT. Drawing the rest from reference TRBV30 and TRBJ1-4, the complete variable domain is SQTIHQWPATLVQPVGSPLSLECTVEGTSNPNLYWYRQAAGRGLQLLFYSVGIGQISSEVPQNLSASRPQDRQFILSSKKLLLSDSGFYLCAWSLERNEKPFFGSGTQLSVL.

The rearrangement joins TRBV27 to TRBJ1-2; a weak D match, TRBD1 (5 bases). The germline gives CDR1 MNHEY, CDR2 SMNVEV (reference sequence). The V end lost 5 bases, the J end lost 8 bases, and 15 bases lay between the germline ends. The CDR3 runs 13 residues. In nucleotides, the CDR3 is TGTGCCAGCAGTCCCACTAGGGGTAGCGGCTACACCTTC. This sequence encodes CASSPTRGSGYTF.

The V call is TRBV28, the J call TRBJ2-5, with 7 bases aligning to TRBD1. Germline V gene data show CDR1 as MDHEN and CDR2 as SYDVKM. With 4 bases clipped from V and 1 base from J, the junction kept 6 bases outside the gene matches. The length of the CDR3 is 15 residues. The CDR3 spells CASSSPGQIQETQYF. The DNA for the CDR3 is TGTGCCAGCAGTTCACCGGGACAGATCCAAGAGACCCAGTACTTC.

This chain joins TRBV27 and TRBJ1-4; D gene ambiguous. The length of the CDR3 is 16 residues. The germline V gene has CDR1 MNHEY and CDR2 SMNVEV (reference sequence). V was trimmed by 4 bases and J by 3 bases, leaving 15 bases between them. The CDR3 bases are TGTGCCAGCAGTTCCCTGAGGCAGGCCGCTAATGAAAAACTGTTTTTT. Translation: CASSSLRQAANEKLFF.

This sequence joins TRBV9 and TRBJ2-5, with TRBD2 as a possible D gene (6 bases). V was pared by 3 bases and J by 3 bases, with 15 bases between. Germline CDR1 is SGDLS and CDR2 is YYNGEE. CDR3 length equals 15 residues. The CDR3 loop reads CASSGGGWGEETQYF. The CDR3 nucleotides read TGTGCCAGCAGCGGAGGAGGATGGGGGGAAGAGACCCAGTACTTC.

The gene calls are TRBV6-6 and TRBJ2-7; perhaps TRBD2 as D (6 bases). The germline V gene has CDR1 MNHNY and CDR2 SVGAGI (reference sequence). This CDR3 has 16 amino acids. V lost 2 bases and J lost 0, with 14 bases in between. CDR3 nucleotide sequence: TGTGCCAGCAGTTACCCCGGGGGAGTGGGCTCCTACGAGCAGTACTTC. The encoded protein is CASSYPGGVGSYEQYF.

The chain couples TRBV4-1 to TRBJ2-4, with 9 bases fitting TRBD1. V was pared by 3 bases and J by 4 bases, with 4 bases of the junction left unmatched. The V gene's germline CDR1 is MGHRA and CDR2 YSYEKL. The CDR3 consists of 15 residues. In nucleotides, the CDR3 is TGCGCCAGCAGCCAGGGGACAGGGCTAAAAAACATTCAGTACTTC. Its translation is CASSQGTGLKNIQYF.

The chain couples TRBV5-4 to TRBJ2-7, with 15 bases lining up with TRBD2. Germline CDR1 is SGHNT and CDR2 is YYREEE (reference sequence). This CDR3 contains 17 residues. J was trimmed by 0 bases and V by 3 bases; bases with no gene match: 4. The CDR3 coding sequence is TGTGCCAGCAGCTCCGGACTAGCGGGAGGGCCCTCCTACGAGCAGTACTTC. As protein: CASSSGLAGGPSYEQYF.

This chain connects TRBV7-2 to TRBJ1-2, with D unclear. Trimming pared 5 bases from V and 0 bases from J, leaving 4 bases between. Germline V gene sequence: CDR1 SGHTA, CDR2 FQGNSA. The CDR3 length is 12 residues. The DNA of the CDR3 is TGTGCCAGCAGCGGGACTAACTATGGCTACACCTTC. Translation gives CASSGTNYGYTF.

V usage is TRBV11-2 and J usage is TRBJ2-7; D is possibly TRBD1 (5 bases). Trimming cost V 1 base and J 2 bases, with 12 bases left between them. The CDR3 is 15 amino acids. Germline CDR1 and CDR2: SGHAT and FQNNGV. This chain's CDR3 is CASSLGTIHTYEQYF. CDR3 in DNA: TGTGCCAGCAGCTTAGGGACAATTCATACCTACGAGCAGTACTTC.

This clone came up a few times. This chain joins TRBV5-4 and TRBJ2-5; tentative D call: TRBD2 (5 bases). The CDR3 is 14 residues long. V was trimmed by 2 bases and J by 5 bases, leaving 13 bases between them. CDR1 and CDR2 from the germline V gene are SGHNT and YYREEE (reference sequence). The CDR3 spells CASSFGMGGETQYF. In DNA form, the CDR3 reads TGTGCCAGCAGCTTTGGTATGGGCGGGGAGACCCAGTACTTC.

The sample holds one count of this clone. V is TRBV5-6 and J is TRBJ2-2; D not resolved. V was cut by 4 bases and J by 0 bases, with 13 bases left in between. The CDR3 is 16 amino acids. The germline CDR1 and CDR2 sequences are SGHDT and YYEEEE. DNA for the CDR3: TGTGCCAGCAGCCCCAAGCGCATCGCGAACACCGGGGAGCTGTTTTTT. Its translation: CASSPKRIANTGELFF.

This clone was picked up a small number of times. V usage is TRBV7-9 and J usage is TRBJ1-2, with unresolved D. The CDR3 consists of 14 residues. Germline CDR1 is SEHNR and CDR2 is FQNEAQ (reference sequence). V shed 1 base and J shed 6 bases, with 12 bases lying between them. As DNA, the CDR3 is TGTGCCAGCAGCTTAGAAGCACGAGGTAATGGCTACACCTTC. Encoded protein: CASSLEARGNGYTF.

Note on this clone: The same CDR3 also results from other DNA sequences found in this sample. The gene calls are TRBV5-1 and TRBJ2-2; D may be TRBD2 (5 bases). Trimming left V 2 bases short and J 0 bases short, with 8 bases between. The germline CDR1 and CDR2 sequences are SGHRS and YFSETQ. The CDR3 has 15 residues. In DNA form, the CDR3 reads TGCGCCAGCAGCTTTTCCGGGGCGAACACCGGGGAGCTGTTTTTT. It yields the protein CASSFSGANTGELFF.